These 8 T cell receptor beta chains came from one sample sequenced in a study of cytomegalovirus exposure and HLA in healthy donors. PCR was performed using 60 Vbeta and 13 Jbeta primers. Here immunoSEQ multiplex PCR was the method, and the copy in TCRdb shows in-frame clones only, minus some. There are 80,000 to 95,000 clones in the sample; about nine tenths occur only once, and 9% to 9.5% lies in the top ten. The specimen was PBMCs. All receptors come from a man aged 30 to 45 in good health and CMV-seropositive.

The chain joins TRBV30 to TRBJ2-2; 8 bases line up with TRBD1. Germline CDR1 GTSNPN, CDR2 SVGIG (reference sequence). Trimming took 1 base from V and 5 from J; bases not matched to a gene: 6. CDR3 length: 15 residues. This chain's CDR3 is CAWSGTGGETGELFF. DNA of the CDR3: TGTGCCTGGAGTGGAACAGGGGGTGAAACCGGGGAGCTGTTTTTT.

This chain joins TRBV7-8 and TRBJ2-7; D not resolved. V lost 1 base to trimming and J lost 2 bases, with 6 bases between them. Germline CDR1 is SGHVS and CDR2 is FQNEAQ. This CDR3 comprises 13 residues. The CDR3 nucleotides read TGTGCCAGCAGCTTAGGACACCCCTACGAGCAGTACTTC. Its protein is CASSLGHPYEQYF.

The V gene is TRBV7-8, the J gene TRBJ2-7, with D perhaps matching TRBD1 (6 bases). Germline V gene lookup returns CDR1 SGHVS and CDR2 FQNEAQ. Trimming shortened V by 5 bases and J by 4 bases, and 21 bases separated the two germline ends. The CDR3 is made up of 16 amino acids. CDR3 residues: CASSEGQSPRVYEQYF. In nucleotides, the CDR3 is TGTGCCAGCAGCGAAGGACAGTCTCCCAGGGTTTACGAGCAGTACTTC.

The rearrangement uses TRBV5-1 and TRBJ2-5; TRBD2 aligns across 9 bases. This CDR3 is built from 14 residues. CDR1 and CDR2 from the germline V gene are SGHRS and YFSETQ. The ends lost 3 bases at V and 1 base at J; junction bases unmatched: 1. CDR3 loop: CASSSTSGQETQYF. CDR3 nucleotides: TGCGCCAGCAGCTCGACTAGCGGCCAAGAGACCCAGTACTTC.

The gene calls are TRBV30 and TRBJ2-7, with no clear D. V lost 4 bases and J 2 bases, leaving 6 bases between the germline ends. The CDR3 runs 11 residues. CDR1 is GTSNPN and CDR2 is SVGIG in the germline V gene (reference sequence). The chain's CDR3 is CAWNSAYEQYF. As DNA, the CDR3 is TGTGCCTGGAACAGTGCCTACGAGCAGTACTTC.

The gene calls are TRBV6-5 and TRBJ1-2, with TRBD1 matching 8 bases. Germline V gene sequence: CDR1 MNHEY, CDR2 SVGAGI. The CDR3 contains 14 residues. The V gene end was trimmed by 9 bases and the J gene end by 4 bases; junction bases not matched to a gene: 10. CDR3: CASWVPGQVYGYTF. The DNA of the CDR3 is TGTGCCAGTTGGGTTCCGGGACAGGTCTATGGCTACACCTTC.

The gene calls are TRBV30 and TRBJ2-5; TRBD2 matches at 7 bases. The J call could be wrong; TRBJ2-7 is a better fit for the DNA end. This CDR3 has 12 residues. Germline V CDR1 and CDR2: GTSNPN, SVGIG (reference sequence). The CDR3 nucleotides read TGTGCCTGGAGTGAGGGAGGGGACGAGCAGTACTTC. Translation: CAWSEGGDEQYF.

The chain links TRBV5-1 to TRBJ2-7; 8 bases match TRBD2. The length of the CDR3 is 17 residues. With 1 base clipped from V and 0 bases from J, the junction kept 9 bases outside the gene matches. In germline, CDR1 is SGHRS, CDR2 YFSETQ. In nucleotides, the CDR3 is TGCGCCAGCAGCTTGAGGGTAGCGGGACTCAACTCCTACGAGCAGTACTTC. Protein product: CASSLRVAGLNSYEQYF.